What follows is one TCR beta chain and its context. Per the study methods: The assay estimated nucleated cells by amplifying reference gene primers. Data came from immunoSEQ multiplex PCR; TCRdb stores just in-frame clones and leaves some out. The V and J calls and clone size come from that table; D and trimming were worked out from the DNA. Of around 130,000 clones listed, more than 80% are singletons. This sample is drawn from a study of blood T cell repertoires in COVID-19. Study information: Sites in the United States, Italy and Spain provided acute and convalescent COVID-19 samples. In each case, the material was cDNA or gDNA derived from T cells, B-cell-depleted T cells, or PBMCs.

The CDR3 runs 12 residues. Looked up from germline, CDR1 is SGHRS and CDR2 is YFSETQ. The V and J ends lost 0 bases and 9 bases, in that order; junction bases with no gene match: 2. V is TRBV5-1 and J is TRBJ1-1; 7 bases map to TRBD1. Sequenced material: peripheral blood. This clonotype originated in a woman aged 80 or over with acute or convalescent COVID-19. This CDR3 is CASSLEGQKAFF. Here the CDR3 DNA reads TGCGCCAGCAGCTTGGAGGGACAGAAAGCTTTCTTT.